Below are 29 T cell receptor beta chains sequenced from a single sample in a study of CD8+ T cells in alopecia areata. RNA extraction and reverse transcription yielded cDNA as sequencing template. This table comes from immunoSEQ multiplex PCR, and its TCRdb copy is limited to in-frame clones, with some not included. The data hold fewer than 250,000 clones, with 57% observed a single time. The starting material was CD4+ T cells sorted from blood, obtained at week 0. Every receptor here comes from a human donor with alopecia areata.

V usage is TRBV5-1 and J usage is TRBJ1-1; D uncertain. V lost 0 bases and J lost 6, with 15 bases in between. CDR3 length: 15 residues. CDR1 SGHRS and CDR2 YFSETQ come from the germline V gene. The DNA of the CDR3 is TGCGCCAGCAGCTTGGCCCAGGTACCGGGCGCTGAAGCTTTCTTT. It translates to CASSLAQVPGAEAFF.

The J gene is TRBJ1-2, the V gene TRBV7-2, with D tentatively TRBD1 (5 bases). This CDR3 is built from 13 residues. Trimming shortened V by 1 base and J by 9 bases, and 12 bases separated the two germline ends. Germline CDR1 and CDR2: SGHTA and FQGNSA. The CDR3 coding sequence is TGTGCCAGCAGCTTAGACGGGGCCGTGAGCTACACCTTC. Translation: CASSLDGAVSYTF.

The V call is TRBV7-9, the J call TRBJ1-2; D ambiguous. Germline loops: CDR1 SEHNR, CDR2 FQNEAQ (reference sequence). V was pared by 1 base and J by 7 bases, with 7 bases between. There are 12 residues in the CDR3. CDR3 sequence: CASSLERIGYTF. The CDR3 coding sequence is TGTGCCAGCAGCTTAGAACGAATTGGCTACACCTTC.

The J gene is TRBJ2-1, the V gene TRBV5-1, with D perhaps TRBD2 (6 bases). Trimming left V 0 bases short and J 12 bases short, with 13 bases between. From germline, CDR1 is SGHRS and CDR2 YFSETQ. This CDR3 is built from 13 residues. This CDR3 reads CASSLGSGQWQFF. The DNA for the CDR3 is TGCGCCAGCAGCTTGGGTAGCGGTCAATGGCAGTTCTTC.

This chain uses TRBV2 with TRBJ1-1; D remains unclear. The length of the CDR3 is 13 residues. CDR1 is SNHLY, CDR2 FYNNEI, per germline. V was clipped by 5 bases and J by 2 bases, with 9 bases between them. CDR3 sequence: CASSPYVNTEAFF. DNA for the CDR3: TGTGCCAGCAGTCCTTACGTTAACACTGAAGCTTTCTTT.

This chain connects TRBV25-1 to TRBJ2-1; D is uncertain. The CDR3 length is 14 residues. Germline-derived CDR1 and CDR2 are MGHDK and SYGVNS. Between the trimmed V and J ends, which lost 4 bases and 5 bases, there was a span of 12 bases. The CDR3 coding sequence is TGTGCCAGCAGTGGCGAGGATGCGAACAATGAGCAGTTCTTC. It translates to CASSGEDANNEQFF.

V usage is TRBV4-1 and J usage is TRBJ1-5, with D uncertain. CDR1 MGHRA and CDR2 YSYEKL come from the germline V gene. This CDR3 has 17 residues. V was clipped by 3 bases and J by 9 bases, with 24 bases between them. CDR3 in DNA: TGCGCCAGCAGCCACGTCACGACTGGACGGATCCGGGGGCCCCAGCATTTT. It encodes CASSHVTTGRIRGPQHF.

The chain employs TRBV7-2 and TRBJ1-2; weak D call: TRBD1 (5 bases). This CDR3 comprises 14 residues. V was pared by 0 bases and J by 8 bases, with 13 bases between. Germline-derived CDR1 and CDR2 are SGHTA and FQGNSA. The CDR3 reads CASSLAVRVWGYTF. The CDR3 nucleotides are TGTGCCAGCAGCTTAGCTGTCAGGGTTTGGGGCTACACCTTC.

This clone was detected a few times. The genes are TRBV29-1 and TRBJ2-5; 7 bases are shared with TRBD2. The CDR3 loop spans 15 amino acids. The J segment lost 2 bases and the V segment lost 4 bases, leaving 10 bases of the junction unmatched. CDR1 and CDR2 (germline): SQVTM, ANQGSEA. The chain's CDR3 is CSVGRPGGGQETQYF. DNA for the CDR3: TGCAGCGTTGGGCGCCCTGGGGGGGGGCAAGAGACCCAGTACTTC. Variable domain in full (rest from reference TRBV29-1 and TRBJ2-5): SAVISQKPSRDICQRGTSLTIQCQVDSQVTMMFWYRQQPGQSLTLIATANQGSEATYESGFVIDKFPISRPNLTFSTLTVSNMSPEDSSIYLCSVGRPGGGQETQYFGPGTRLLVL.

In its sample, this clone was seen a few times. The CDR3 loop is CAWSVRGNAGYTF. CDR3 DNA sequence: TGTGCCTGGAGTGTACGGGGGAATGCTGGCTACACCTTC. The gene calls are TRBV30 and TRBJ1-2, with D tentatively TRBD1 (5 bases). Trimming shortened V by 0 bases and J by 7 bases, and 12 bases separated the two germline ends. CDR3 length: 13 amino acids. The germline V gene has CDR1 GTSNPN and CDR2 SVGIG (reference sequence).

This sequence joins TRBV25-1 and TRBJ1-2, with 7 bases matching TRBD1. Germline V lookup: CDR1 MGHDK, CDR2 SYGVNS. The CDR3 runs 12 residues. V trimming: 3 bases; J trimming: 11 bases; junction bases outside the gene matches: 6. CDR3 nucleotide sequence: TGTGCCAGCAGTGATCAACAGGGGATGTACACCTTC. Its protein product is CASSDQQGMYTF.

This clone was detected only a few times. The chain uses TRBV18 and TRBJ1-2; perhaps TRBD1 as D (5 bases). Trimming cost V 3 bases and J 5 bases, with 10 bases left between them. The CDR3 loop spans 13 amino acids. Germline CDR1 reads KGHSH; CDR2 reads LQKENI. The CDR3 spells CASSPGTSYGYTF. The DNA of the CDR3 is TGTGCCAGCTCACCCGGGACGTCTTATGGCTACACCTTC.

This chain uses TRBV5-4 with TRBJ1-2; TRBD1 aligns across 7 bases. This CDR3 comprises 14 residues. Germline V gene sequence: CDR1 SGHNT, CDR2 YYREEE (reference sequence). The V gene end was trimmed by 4 bases and the J gene end by 5 bases; junction bases not matched to a gene: 8. This chain's CDR3 is CASSPAGTAYGYTF. The CDR3 DNA follows: TGTGCCAGCAGCCCGGCCGGGACAGCGTATGGCTACACCTTC. The whole variable domain, remainder taken from reference TRBV5-4 and TRBJ1-2, is ETGVTQSPTHLIKTRGQQVTLRCSSQSGHNTVSWYQQALGQGPQFIFQYYREEENGRGNFPPRFSGLQFPNYSSELNVNALELDDSALYLCASSPAGTAYGYTFGSGTRLTVV.

The chain is built from TRBV10-3 and TRBJ1-2; D might be TRBD1 (6 bases). Between the trimmed V and J ends, which lost 4 bases and 4 bases, there was a span of 7 bases. Germline V gene data show CDR1 as ENHRY and CDR2 as SYGVKD. This CDR3 has 12 residues. The DNA of the CDR3 is TGTGCCATCAGTGGAGGGGGCTATGGCTACACCTTC. Amino acids: CAISGGGYGYTF.

The chain has TRBV25-1 and TRBJ1-2, with D maybe TRBD1 (5 bases). This CDR3 has 13 residues. V dropped 4 bases and J dropped 8 bases, with 14 bases sitting between them. Germline V gene lookup returns CDR1 MGHDK and CDR2 SYGVNS. The CDR3: CASSGAREGGYTF. CDR3 nucleotides: TGTGCCAGCAGTGGTGCCAGGGAAGGAGGCTACACCTTC.

The chain combines TRBV4-2 with TRBJ1-1; 8 bases fit TRBD1. CDR3 length: 18 residues. Germline CDR1 reads LGHNA; CDR2 reads YNFKEQ. The V gene end was trimmed by 0 bases and the J gene end by 2 bases; junction bases not matched to a gene: 11. The CDR3 loop is CASSQDPALTGGNTEAFF. In nucleotides, the CDR3 is TGTGCCAGCAGCCAAGATCCCGCCCTTACAGGGGGAAACACTGAAGCTTTCTTT.

The chain is built from TRBV19 and TRBJ2-4; 9 positions match TRBD2. Unmatched junction bases numbered 15, after V lost 5 bases and J lost 7 bases. Per the germline V gene, CDR1 is LNHDA and CDR2 is SQIVND (reference sequence). The CDR3 is 17 amino acids. The CDR3 protein is CASSPVTGGRAGNIQYF. In DNA, the CDR3 is TGTGCCAGTAGTCCGGTTACTGGCGGGAGGGCCGGGAACATTCAGTACTTC.

This clone appeared a few times. The chain joins TRBV29-1 to TRBJ2-7; 9 bases are shared with TRBD1. This CDR3 spans 14 amino acids. The germline CDR1 and CDR2 sequences are SQVTM and ANQGSEA. Trimming cost V 5 bases and J 9 bases; bases outside gene matches: 14. The DNA for the CDR3 is TGCAGCGTTTGGGACAGGGAATCCTACGAAGGGCAGTACTTC. Protein: CSVWDRESYEGQYF.

V and J are TRBV4-1 and TRBJ2-1, with 8 positions matching TRBD2. The CDR3 is 18 residues long. CDR1 is MGHRA, CDR2 YSYEKL, per germline. The J segment lost 2 bases and the V segment lost 0 bases, leaving 9 bases of the junction unmatched. Here the CDR3 DNA reads TGCGCCAGCAGCCAAGAAGGTGCTAGCGGGTCCCCCTACAATGAGCAGTTCTTC. Its translation is CASSQEGASGSPYNEQFF.

The CDR3 protein is CASSPQDRVETQYF. CDR3 bases: TGTGCCAGCTCACCACAAGACAGGGTTGAGACCCAGTACTTC. J is TRBJ2-5 and V is TRBV18, with 7 bases aligning to TRBD1. This CDR3 spans 14 amino acids. Germline V gene lookup returns CDR1 KGHSH and CDR2 LQKENI. V shed 1 base and J 5 bases; nucleotides not matched to a gene: 4.

This clone has only a few counts. The chain is built from TRBV6-5 and TRBJ2-2; 7 positions match TRBD1. The CDR3 length is 14 residues. CDR1 and CDR2 from the germline V gene are MNHEY and SVGAGI. J lost 6 bases, V lost 7 bases, and 8 bases had no gene match. For the CDR3, the DNA is TGTGCCAGCACCTACCACGACAGGGCCGGGGAGCTGTTTTTT. It translates to CASTYHDRAGELFF.

The chain employs TRBV25-1 and TRBJ2-2, with D perhaps TRBD2 (6 bases). The CDR3 extends over 14 amino acids. Trimming removed 10 bases at V and 4 bases at J, with 16 bases between. Germline CDR1 reads MGHDK; CDR2 reads SYGVNS. The CDR3, as DNA: TGTGCCACCCAGGTGGGCGGGGCCACCGGGGAGCTGTTTTTT. Amino acids: CATQVGGATGELFF.

The rearrangement uses TRBV2 and TRBJ2-7; D is ambiguous. The CDR3 length is 13 residues. Germline V CDR1 and CDR2: SNHLY, FYNNEI. V was pared by 1 base and J by 3 bases, with 7 bases between. CDR3 amino acids: CASSEGPNYEQYF. CDR3 nucleotides: TGTGCCAGCAGTGAAGGCCCTAACTACGAGCAGTACTTC.

The chain joins TRBV29-1 to TRBJ2-3; the D gene is possibly TRBD2 (6 bases). Germline assignment: CDR1 SQVTM and CDR2 ANQGSEA. The length of the CDR3 is 14 residues. With 0 bases removed from V and 0 bases from J, the gap between germline ends came to 7 bases. In DNA, the CDR3 is TGCAGCGTTGAAGAGCGGGGTAGCACAGATACGCAGTATTTT. Its translation is CSVEERGSTDTQYF.

The CDR3 DNA reads as TGCGCCAGCAGCTTGGTTTTCGGGGAGCTGTTTTTT. Protein product: CASSLVFGELFF. The chain couples TRBV5-1 to TRBJ2-2; unclear D gene. Germline V CDR1 and CDR2: SGHRS, YFSETQ. This CDR3 has 12 amino acids. V was trimmed by 0 bases and J by 7 bases, leaving 4 bases between them.

The chain links TRBV4-1 to TRBJ1-4; D gene ambiguous. This CDR3 contains 15 residues. Germline CDR1 MGHRA, CDR2 YSYEKL. Trimming took 1 base from V and 8 from J, leaving 14 bases between them. The CDR3 loop is CASSQVQASGEKLFF. The DNA for the CDR3 is TGCGCCAGCAGCCAAGTTCAGGCTTCGGGGGAAAAACTGTTTTTT.

J is TRBJ1-2 and V is TRBV7-9, with a possible D match to TRBD1 (5 bases). The CDR3 spans 15 residues. Germline values: CDR1 SEHNR, CDR2 FQNEAQ (reference sequence). The germline V and J ends were trimmed by 4 bases and 0 bases, with 12 bases remaining between them. CDR3: CASSSVGPANYGYTF. CDR3 sequence (DNA): TGTGCCAGCAGCTCTGTGGGACCCGCTAACTATGGCTACACCTTC.

This rearrangement joins TRBV6-5 to TRBJ2-3; D is unclear. Germline V lookup: CDR1 MNHEY, CDR2 SVGAGI. Trimming shortened V by 2 bases and J by 0 bases, and 9 bases separated the two germline ends. The CDR3 is 15 amino acids. The CDR3 reads CASSYKPFSTDTQYF. The CDR3 DNA reads TGTGCCAGCAGTTACAAGCCGTTTAGCACAGATACGCAGTATTTT.

The chain combines TRBV29-1 with TRBJ2-1; 7 positions agree with TRBD1. CDR1 and CDR2 (germline): SQVTM, ANQGSEA. The CDR3 extends over 12 amino acids. The junction had 6 bases not matched to a gene; V was cut back by 4 bases and J by 9 bases. The CDR3 coding sequence is TGCAGCGTTGTACAGGGGCCCACTGAGCAGTTCTTC. It is translated as CSVVQGPTEQFF.